The TCR beta chain described here comes from a study of blood T cells in healthy people across ages. Study-wide results and limits: Higher naive T cell percentage went strongly together with higher TCR beta diversity.

Every sample yielded at least 6.5 million isolated PBMCs. About this clonotype: Its cognate antigen is unknown.

CDR3 size: 14 residues. V gave up 3 bases and J gave up 7 bases, with 13 bases separating them. Germline V lookup: CDR1 MGHDK, CDR2 SYGVNS. It was with a sample-barcoded 5' primer and a J-beta primer mix that a second PCR of roughly 6 to 12 cycles was run. Each cDNA molecule was tagged by a template-switch adaptor that had 12 random nucleotides. There were at least 2.5 million CDR3-containing paired-end reads obtained from each sample. TCRdb recomputed calls from the 5' RACE reads with MiXCR, one row per CDR3 protein. This sample has roughly 1.7 million distinct CDR3 sequences, with about 35% found just once.

The J gene is TRBJ2-1, the V gene TRBV25-1; no clear D. Sequencing was done on a sample of blood. This receptor was identified in a woman aged 25 to 39 in good health. Here the CDR3 DNA reads TGTGCCAGCAGTGAGGTAGGGATCGGGAATGAGCAGTTCTTC. Translating it yields CASSEVGIGNEQFF. Full variable domain (outside the CDR3, taken from reference TRBV25-1 and TRBJ2-1): EADIYQTPRYLVIGTGKKITLECSQTMGHDKMYWYQQDPGMELHLIHYSYGVNSTEKGDLSSESTVSRIRTEHFPLTLESARPSHTSQYLCASSEVGIGNEQFFGPGTRLTVL.